The 30 T cell receptor beta chains given below trace back to one sample, sequenced in a study of post-analysis software for immune sequencing data. Study-level results: Higher frequency in patients than in controls was seen for roughly 5 TRBV segments, with TRBV5-6, TRBV5-1 and TRBV20-1 among them.

These receptors' antigens are unknown. Built from TCR beta cDNA, the libraries had unique molecular identifiers in them. TCRdb ran MiXCR on the PCR reads and lists one entry per CDR3 protein. This repertoire shows under 650,000 distinct CDR3 sequences, about 44% found once; its top ten account for more than 1.5%. The material sequenced was blood. The source of these receptors is a girl between 5 and 17 years old with multiple sclerosis.

This clonotype was counted a few times. The chain links TRBV4-1 to TRBJ2-1; 7 bases fit TRBD2. This CDR3 spans 13 amino acids. The germline V gene has CDR1 MGHRA and CDR2 YSYEKL. V was clipped by 3 bases and J by 8 bases; unmatched bases: 4. The CDR3 nucleotides are TGCGCCAGCAGCCACCCTGGGGGGGATGAGCAGTTCTTC. Its protein is CASSHPGGDEQFF.

This chain uses TRBV5-1 with TRBJ2-3; D gene ambiguous. Trimming pared 0 bases from V and 4 bases from J, leaving 9 bases between. The CDR3 extends over 14 amino acids. The germline V gene has CDR1 SGHRS and CDR2 YFSETQ. DNA of the CDR3: TGCGCCAGCAGCTTGGCCGTTCGGGCAGATACGCAGTATTTT. It yields the protein CASSLAVRADTQYF.

The chain couples TRBV10-1 to TRBJ2-1; D uncertain. V dropped 4 bases and J dropped 7 bases, with 8 bases sitting between them. The CDR3 covers 12 residues. Germline CDR1 reads WNHNN; CDR2 reads SYGVQD (reference sequence). For the CDR3, the DNA is TGCGCCAGCAGTGGGCGAGGTAATGAGCAGTTCTTC. It codes for CASSGRGNEQFF.

The sample holds a few counts of this clonotype. The V call is TRBV4-1, the J call TRBJ2-3; D is possibly TRBD2 (5 bases). Germline V gives CDR1 MGHRA, CDR2 YSYEKL. V was cut by 1 base and J by 12 bases, with 14 bases left in between. This CDR3 region has 13 residues. The CDR3 protein is CASSQASTRAQYF. The CDR3 bases are TGCGCCAGCAGCCAAGCAAGCACTAGGGCACAGTATTTT.

In its sample, this clonotype was seen many times. This chain's CDR3 is CASSLQGSYEQYF. The CDR3 DNA sequence: TGCGCCAGCAGCCTACAGGGCTCCTACGAGCAGTACTTC. This sequence joins TRBV5-1 and TRBJ2-7; possible D gene TRBD1, 6 bases. The germline V gene encodes CDR1 SGHRS and CDR2 YFSETQ. Trimming shortened V by 4 bases and J by 0 bases, and 8 bases separated the two germline ends. The CDR3 totals 13 residues.

This chain uses TRBV30 with TRBJ1-5; a weak D match, TRBD1 (6 bases). V shed 2 bases and J shed 7 bases, with 12 bases lying between them. Germline V gives CDR1 GTSNPN, CDR2 SVGIG (reference sequence). This CDR3 is built from 13 residues. The CDR3 sequence: CAWSSGADQPQHF. DNA of the CDR3: TGTGCCTGGAGTTCAGGGGCAGACCAGCCCCAGCATTTT.

CDR3 sequence: CASSSAGNTGELFF. The DNA of the CDR3 is TGTGCCAGCAGTTCAGCAGGGAACACCGGGGAGCTGTTTTTT. V is TRBV28 and J is TRBJ2-2; D uncertain. Germline V lookup: CDR1 MDHEN, CDR2 SYDVKM. The germline V and J ends were trimmed by 4 bases and 1 base, with 7 bases remaining between them. This CDR3 comprises 14 residues.

The J gene is TRBJ1-2, the V gene TRBV10-3; 7 nucleotides align to TRBD1. The CDR3 consists of 16 residues. Germline trimming cut 4 bases from V and 2 bases from J; bases unmatched to any gene: 10. Looked up from germline, CDR1 is ENHRY and CDR2 is SYGVKD. The DNA for the CDR3 is TGTGCCATCAGTGGAGGGACCGGGACAGAGAACTATGGCTACACCTTC. It codes for CAISGGTGTENYGYTF.

This clonotype was seen a handful of times. The chain combines TRBV11-3 with TRBJ2-7; TRBD1 matches 9 bases. The length of the CDR3 is 16 residues. V was pared by 5 bases and J by 0 bases, with 8 bases of the junction left unmatched. The germline gives CDR1 SGHNT, CDR2 YENEEA. This chain's CDR3 is CASSPPGDRASYEQYF. As DNA, the CDR3 is TGTGCCAGCAGCCCGCCTGGGGACAGGGCCTCCTACGAGCAGTACTTC.

V and J are TRBV28 and TRBJ2-4, with TRBD2 matching 7 bases. The J call is doubtful: the DNA matches TRBJ2-7 better. The germline CDR1 and CDR2 sequences are MDHEN and SYDVKM. CDR3 size: 13 residues. The CDR3 is CASSWGGAYEQYF. CDR3 nucleotide sequence: TGTGCCAGCAGTTGGGGGGGGGCCTACGAGCAGTACTTC.

V gene TRBV6-6 combines with J gene TRBJ2-7; 8 bases are shared with TRBD2. This CDR3 has 16 residues. Germline trimming cut 6 bases from V and 2 bases from J; bases unmatched to any gene: 12. Germline CDR1 is MNHNY and CDR2 is SVGAGI (reference sequence). The CDR3 coding sequence is TGTGCCAGCAGGACTAGCGCGACTTCTTATACCTACGAGCAGTACTTC. Its protein is CASRTSATSYTYEQYF.

Only a few counts were recorded for this clonotype. The chain carries TRBV7-9 and TRBJ2-1; D is perhaps TRBD1 or TRBD2 (5 bases each). The CDR3 loop spans 13 amino acids. Trimming left V 9 bases short and J 1 base short, with 10 bases between. Germline values: CDR1 SEHNR, CDR2 FQNEAQ (reference sequence). The CDR3 DNA reads TGTGCCAGTGCCAGGGAGTCCTACAATGAGCAGTTCTTC. This codes for CASARESYNEQFF.

The sample holds many counts of this clonotype. V usage is TRBV20-1 and J usage is TRBJ2-4; 11 bases are a match to TRBD2. Trimming at V came to 0 bases and at J to 3 bases, leaving 10 bases not matched to a gene. This CDR3 spans 18 amino acids. Germline loops: CDR1 DFQATT, CDR2 SNEGSKA (reference sequence). The CDR3: CSARDRVAGGMVKNIQYF. CDR3 DNA sequence: TGCAGTGCTAGAGATAGAGTAGCGGGGGGGATGGTCAAAAACATTCAGTACTTC.

V usage is TRBV10-3 and J usage is TRBJ2-6, with 8 bases that match TRBD1. Per germline, CDR1 ENHRY and CDR2 SYGVKD. J gave up 1 base and V 6 bases, and 17 bases lay outside the gene matches. CDR3 size: 20 residues. This CDR3 is CAIREPSGQGNRSGANVLTF. DNA for the CDR3: TGTGCCATCAGAGAACCATCCGGACAGGGAAATCGTTCTGGGGCCAACGTCCTGACTTTC.

This clonotype occurred many times. The rearrangement uses TRBV5-1 and TRBJ2-7; 9 bases line up with TRBD2. The V gene end was trimmed by 4 bases and the J gene end by 6 bases; junction bases not matched to a gene: 11. Germline CDR1 reads SGHRS; CDR2 reads YFSETQ. This CDR3 has 15 amino acids. DNA of the CDR3: TGCGCCAGCAGCCCCTTGGCGGGAGGGCCGCCCGAGCAGTACTTC. Translating it yields CASSPLAGGPPEQYF.

This clonotype was detected a few times. The chain joins TRBV5-1 to TRBJ2-1; D is unclear. The CDR3 is 14 residues long. V was cut by 4 bases and J by 9 bases, with 17 bases left in between. Germline V gene sequence: CDR1 SGHRS, CDR2 YFSETQ. CDR3: CASSLKTPPSEQFF. The DNA of the CDR3 is TGCGCCAGCAGCCTTAAGACTCCCCCCAGTGAGCAGTTCTTC.

The sample holds a few counts of this clonotype. The V call is TRBV6-6, the J call TRBJ2-5; perhaps TRBD1 as D (5 bases). The V gene's germline CDR1 is MNHNY and CDR2 SVGAGI (reference sequence). The germline V and J ends were trimmed by 5 bases and 2 bases, with 12 bases remaining between them. The CDR3 has 14 residues. The CDR3 DNA reads as TGTGCCAGCAGTGATACCAGGGAACAAGAGACCCAGTACTTC. Amino acid sequence: CASSDTREQETQYF.

CDR3 DNA: TGTGCCAGCAGTCCCTCTGGCGGGAGTGTGAACGAGCAGTACTTC. Its protein product is CASSPSGGSVNEQYF. This chain uses TRBV12-3 or TRBV12-4 with TRBJ2-4; 7 bases align to TRBD2. The J call may be in error: the DNA end matches TRBJ2-7 better. The length of the CDR3 is 15 residues.

The chain recombines TRBV20-1 with TRBJ2-3; D is possibly TRBD2 (7 bases). Germline values: CDR1 DFQATT, CDR2 SNEGSKA (reference sequence). The length of the CDR3 is 16 residues. V lost 6 bases to trimming and J lost 5 bases, with 24 bases between them. CDR3 coding DNA: TGCAGTGCACCTAGGGGGGAGGGTGGTTTGAGAGATACGCAGTATTTT. Translating it yields CSAPRGEGGLRDTQYF.

The gene calls are TRBV20-1 and TRBJ2-7; either TRBD1 or TRBD2 may fit D (5 bases each). Trimming removed 2 bases from V and 2 bases from J, with 10 bases in between. Germline V gene sequence: CDR1 DFQATT, CDR2 SNEGSKA (reference sequence). The CDR3 runs to 13 residues. CDR3 in amino acids: CSARNEGTYEQYF. CDR3 bases: TGCAGTGCTAGAAACGAGGGGACCTACGAGCAGTACTTC.

This clonotype was picked up a small number of times. The chain uses TRBV28 and TRBJ2-7, with 9 positions matching TRBD2. CDR1 MDHEN and CDR2 SYDVKM come from the germline V gene. This CDR3 spans 18 amino acids. Losses at the gene ends were 6 bases for V and 6 bases for J; bases not matched to a gene: 21. CDR3 coding DNA: TGTGCCAGCAGCCCTCTGGGGGCGGGAGGGCGGCCTCTCGTCGAGCAGTACTTC. Residues: CASSPLGAGGRPLVEQYF.

This clonotype has a handful of counts. This chain uses TRBV29-1 with TRBJ1-2; 10 bases are shared with TRBD1. V trimming: 6 bases; J trimming: 4 bases; junction bases outside the gene matches: 8. Germline CDR1 reads SQVTM; CDR2 reads ANQGSEA. The CDR3 covers 14 residues. The CDR3 bases are TGCAGCGTCCCCCCGGGACAGGGGTTCTATGGCTACACCTTC. Translated, it gives CSVPPGQGFYGYTF.

V and J are TRBV7-2 and TRBJ2-4; a possible D gene is TRBD2 (6 bases). The J call is uncertain, as TRBJ2-7 better fits the DNA end. CDR3 length: 15 amino acids. Per germline, CDR1 SGHTA and CDR2 FQGNSA. CDR3 nucleotides: TGTGCCAGCAGCTTAGCGGCGACGGGAGCTTACGAGCAGTACTTC. As protein: CASSLAATGAYEQYF.

The CDR3 is CSARDKGPETQYF. The CDR3 DNA reads TGCAGTGCTAGAGATAAGGGGCCAGAGACCCAGTACTTC. The chain employs TRBV20-1 and TRBJ2-5, with D possibly matching TRBD1 (5 bases). Germline V gene data show CDR1 as DFQATT and CDR2 as SNEGSKA (reference sequence). V was shortened by 0 bases and J by 4 bases, with 9 bases between the two germline ends. This CDR3 has 13 amino acids.

This rearrangement joins TRBV4-1 to TRBJ1-1; D possibly corresponds to TRBD1 (6 bases). The V end was cut by 1 base, the J end by 10 bases, with 16 bases between. The CDR3 is 14 residues long. CDR1 MGHRA and CDR2 YSYEKL come from the germline V gene. The CDR3 DNA is TGCGCCAGCAGCCAAGGGGGGCAAGGGTTAGTAGCTTTCTTT. Amino acids: CASSQGGQGLVAFF.

This clonotype has just a few counts. V is TRBV29-1 and J is TRBJ1-4; 7 positions agree with TRBD1. The CDR3 runs 14 residues. V shed 6 bases, J shed 0 bases, and the junction held 4 bases outside the gene matches. CDR1 SQVTM and CDR2 ANQGSEA come from the germline V gene. The CDR3 protein is CSVTGTATNEKLFF. CDR3 nucleotides: TGCAGCGTAACCGGGACAGCAACTAATGAAAAACTGTTTTTT.

The chain has TRBV7-9 and TRBJ1-2; no clear D. V was clipped by 4 bases and J by 1 base, with 13 bases between them. Per germline, CDR1 SEHNR and CDR2 FQNEAQ (reference sequence). The CDR3 has 15 residues. The CDR3 loop is CASSSVEGHNYGYTF. As DNA, the CDR3 is TGTGCCAGCAGCTCAGTAGAAGGCCATAACTATGGCTACACCTTC.

This clonotype was seen more than once but under ten times. The J gene is TRBJ2-4, the V gene TRBV12-3 or TRBV12-4; D is tentatively TRBD1 or TRBD2 (5 bases each). The DNA matches TRBJ2-5 better at its end, which makes the J call doubtful. The CDR3 has 13 residues. CDR3: CASRSGAEGTQYF. The CDR3 nucleotides read TGTGCCAGCAGGTCCGGGGCCGAGGGGACCCAGTACTTC.

This clonotype was recorded a few times. This sequence joins TRBV6-5 and TRBJ2-1; D remains ambiguous. V lost 2 bases, J lost 8 bases, and 10 bases lay in between. CDR3 length: 13 amino acids. From germline, CDR1 is MNHEY and CDR2 SVGAGI. For the CDR3, the DNA is TGTGCCAGCAGTTACGGACCGACTTATGAGCAGTTCTTC. Its protein product is CASSYGPTYEQFF.

This chain connects TRBV5-6 to TRBJ2-7; maybe TRBD1 (7 bases). The CDR3 has 11 amino acids. Per germline, CDR1 SGHDT and CDR2 YYEEEE. The ends were cut back, 6 bases at V and 7 bases at J, with 11 bases in the middle. CDR3 DNA: TGTGCCAGCACCAGGGGGACTGAGCAGTACTTC. Protein: CASTRGTEQYF.